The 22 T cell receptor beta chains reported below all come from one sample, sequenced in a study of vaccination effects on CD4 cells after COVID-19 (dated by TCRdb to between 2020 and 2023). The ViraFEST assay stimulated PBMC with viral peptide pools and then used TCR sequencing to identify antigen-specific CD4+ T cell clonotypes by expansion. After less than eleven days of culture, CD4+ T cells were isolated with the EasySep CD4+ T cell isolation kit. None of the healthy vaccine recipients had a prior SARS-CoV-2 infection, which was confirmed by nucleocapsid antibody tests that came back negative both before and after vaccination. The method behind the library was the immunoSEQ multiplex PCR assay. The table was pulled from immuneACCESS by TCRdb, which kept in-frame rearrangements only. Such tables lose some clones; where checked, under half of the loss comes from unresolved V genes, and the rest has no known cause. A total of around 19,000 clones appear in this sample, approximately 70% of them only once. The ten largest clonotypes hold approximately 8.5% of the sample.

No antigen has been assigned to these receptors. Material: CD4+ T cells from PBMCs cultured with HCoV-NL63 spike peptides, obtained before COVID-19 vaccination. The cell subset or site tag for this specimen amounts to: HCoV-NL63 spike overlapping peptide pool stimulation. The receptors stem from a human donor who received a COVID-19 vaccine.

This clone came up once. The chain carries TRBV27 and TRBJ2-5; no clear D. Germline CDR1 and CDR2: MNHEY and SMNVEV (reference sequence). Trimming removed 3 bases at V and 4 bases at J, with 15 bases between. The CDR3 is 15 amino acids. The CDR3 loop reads CASSLRRNTLETQYF. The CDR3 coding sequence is TGTGCCAGCAGTTTGAGGCGGAACACCTTAGAGACCCAGTACTTC.

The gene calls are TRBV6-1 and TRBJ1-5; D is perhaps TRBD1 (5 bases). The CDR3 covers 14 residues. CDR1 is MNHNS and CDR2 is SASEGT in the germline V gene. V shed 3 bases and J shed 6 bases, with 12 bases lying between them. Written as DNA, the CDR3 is TGTGCCAGCAGTGACCCCGGGGGTTCTCAGCCCCAGCATTTT. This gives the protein CASSDPGGSQPQHF.

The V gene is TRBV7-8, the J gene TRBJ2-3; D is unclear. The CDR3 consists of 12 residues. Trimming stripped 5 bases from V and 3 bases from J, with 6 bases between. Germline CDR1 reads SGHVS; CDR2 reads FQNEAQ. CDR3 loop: CASSHQTDTQYF. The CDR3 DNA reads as TGTGCCAGCAGCCACCAAACAGATACGCAGTATTTT. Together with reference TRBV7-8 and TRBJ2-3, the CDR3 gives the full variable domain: GAGVSQSPRYKVAKRGQDVALRCDPISGHVSLFWYQQALGQGPEFLTYFQNEAQLDKSGLPSDRFFAERPEGSVSTLKIQRTQQEDSAVYLCASSHQTDTQYFGPGTRLTVL.

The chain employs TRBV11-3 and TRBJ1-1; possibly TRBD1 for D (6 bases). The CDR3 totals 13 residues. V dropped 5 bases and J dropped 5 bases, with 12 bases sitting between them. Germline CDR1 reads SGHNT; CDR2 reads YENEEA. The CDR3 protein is CASSRTERTEAFF. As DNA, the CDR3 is TGTGCCAGCAGCCGGACAGAGAGGACTGAAGCTTTCTTT.

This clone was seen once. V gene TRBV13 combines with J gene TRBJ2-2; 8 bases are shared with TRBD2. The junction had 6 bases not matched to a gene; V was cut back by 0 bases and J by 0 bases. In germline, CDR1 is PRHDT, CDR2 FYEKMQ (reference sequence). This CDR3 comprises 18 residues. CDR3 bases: TGTGCCAGCAGCTTAGGCGGGACTAGTGTTGCGAACACCGGGGAGCTGTTTTTT. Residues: CASSLGGTSVANTGELFF.

DNA for the CDR3: TGTGCCAGCAGCTTAGTTTCTTGGGAGAGCTCCTACGAGCAGTACTTC. The encoded protein is CASSLVSWESSYEQYF. The V gene is TRBV7-2, the J gene TRBJ2-7, with D maybe TRBD2 (5 bases). V was shortened by 1 base and J by 0 bases, with 13 bases between the two germline ends. The germline V gene encodes CDR1 SGHTA and CDR2 FQGNSA. This CDR3 contains 16 residues.

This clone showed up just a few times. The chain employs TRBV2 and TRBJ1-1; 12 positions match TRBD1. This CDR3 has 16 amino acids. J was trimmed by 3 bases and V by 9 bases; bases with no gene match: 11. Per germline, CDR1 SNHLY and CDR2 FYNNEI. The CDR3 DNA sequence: TGTGCCAGACACCGGGACAGGGGGCGCCAGGACACTGAAGCTTTCTTT. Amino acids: CARHRDRGRQDTEAFF.

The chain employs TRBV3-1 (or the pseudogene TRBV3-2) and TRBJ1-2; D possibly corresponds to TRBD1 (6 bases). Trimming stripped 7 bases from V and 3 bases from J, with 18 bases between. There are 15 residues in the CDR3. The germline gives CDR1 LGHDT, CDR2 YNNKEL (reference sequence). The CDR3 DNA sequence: TGTGCCAGCACAATAAACCGGGGGGCCTACTATGGCTACACCTTC. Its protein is CASTINRGAYYGYTF.

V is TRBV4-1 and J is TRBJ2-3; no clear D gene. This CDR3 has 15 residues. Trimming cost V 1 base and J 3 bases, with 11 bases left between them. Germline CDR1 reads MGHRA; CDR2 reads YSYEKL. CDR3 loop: CASSQGRVLTDTQYF. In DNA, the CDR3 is TGCGCCAGCAGCCAAGGAAGGGTTTTAACAGATACGCAGTATTTT.

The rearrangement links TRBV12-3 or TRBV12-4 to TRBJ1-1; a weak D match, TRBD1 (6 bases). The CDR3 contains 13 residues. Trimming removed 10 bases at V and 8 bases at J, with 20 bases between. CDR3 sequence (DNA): TGTGCCAACGCGAAGCCTACAGGGCGGGAAGCTTTCTTT. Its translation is CANAKPTGREAFF.

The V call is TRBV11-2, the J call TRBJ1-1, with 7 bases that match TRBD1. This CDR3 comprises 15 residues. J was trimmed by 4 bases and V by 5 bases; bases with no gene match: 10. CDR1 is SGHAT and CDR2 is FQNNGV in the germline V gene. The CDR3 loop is CASSQTGNVVTEAFF. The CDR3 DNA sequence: TGTGCCAGCAGCCAGACAGGGAACGTAGTCACTGAAGCTTTCTTT.

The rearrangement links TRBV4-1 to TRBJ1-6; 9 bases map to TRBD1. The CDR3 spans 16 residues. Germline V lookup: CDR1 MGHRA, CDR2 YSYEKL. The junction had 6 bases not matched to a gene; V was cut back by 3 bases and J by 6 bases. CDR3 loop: CASSQDGTGFNSPLHF. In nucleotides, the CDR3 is TGCGCCAGCAGCCAGGACGGGACAGGGTTTAATTCACCCCTCCACTTT.

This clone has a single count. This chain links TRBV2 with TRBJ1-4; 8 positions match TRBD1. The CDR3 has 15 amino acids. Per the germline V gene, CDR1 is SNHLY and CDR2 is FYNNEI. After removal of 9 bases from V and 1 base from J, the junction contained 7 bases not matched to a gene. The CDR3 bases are TGTGCCAGAGGACAGGGTGTTGGAACTAATGAAAAACTGTTTTTT. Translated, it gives CARGQGVGTNEKLFF.

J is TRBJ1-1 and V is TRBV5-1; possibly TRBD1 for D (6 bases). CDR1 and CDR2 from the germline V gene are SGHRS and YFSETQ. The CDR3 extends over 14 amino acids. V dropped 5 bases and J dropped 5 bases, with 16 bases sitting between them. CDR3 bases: TGCGCCAGCAGAATCGGAGGGGGAGAAACTGAAGCTTTCTTT. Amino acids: CASRIGGGETEAFF.

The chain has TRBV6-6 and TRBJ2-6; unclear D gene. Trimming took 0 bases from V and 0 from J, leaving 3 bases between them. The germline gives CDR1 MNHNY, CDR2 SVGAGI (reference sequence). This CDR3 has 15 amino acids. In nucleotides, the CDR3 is TGTGCCAGCAGTTACTCTGACTCTGGGGCCAACGTCCTGACTTTC. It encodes CASSYSDSGANVLTF.

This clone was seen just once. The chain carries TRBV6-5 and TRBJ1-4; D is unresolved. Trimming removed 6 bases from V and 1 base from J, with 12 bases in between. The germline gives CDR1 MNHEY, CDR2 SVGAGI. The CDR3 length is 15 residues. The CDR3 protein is CASRGGSLTNEKLFF. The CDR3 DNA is TGTGCCAGCAGGGGCGGCAGTTTAACTAATGAAAAACTGTTTTTT.

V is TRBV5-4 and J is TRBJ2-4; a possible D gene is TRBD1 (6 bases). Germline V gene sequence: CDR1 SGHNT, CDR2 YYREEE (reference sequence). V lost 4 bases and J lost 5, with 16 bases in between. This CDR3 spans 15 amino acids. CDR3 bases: TGTGCCAGCAGCCCTGGGCCAGGGGACGAAAACATTCAGTACTTC. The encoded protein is CASSPGPGDENIQYF.

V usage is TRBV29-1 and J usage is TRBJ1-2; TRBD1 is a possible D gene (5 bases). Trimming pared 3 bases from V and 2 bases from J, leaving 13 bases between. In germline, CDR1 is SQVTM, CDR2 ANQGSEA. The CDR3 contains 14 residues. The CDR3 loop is CSVEGEGANYGYTF. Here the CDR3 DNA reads TGCAGCGTTGAGGGTGAAGGGGCGAACTATGGCTACACCTTC.

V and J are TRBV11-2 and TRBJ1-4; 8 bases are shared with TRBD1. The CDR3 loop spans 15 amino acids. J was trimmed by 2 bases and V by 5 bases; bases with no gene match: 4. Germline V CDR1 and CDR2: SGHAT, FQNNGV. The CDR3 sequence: CASSMTGVTNEKLFF. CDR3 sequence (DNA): TGTGCCAGCAGCATGACAGGGGTGACTAATGAAAAACTGTTTTTT.

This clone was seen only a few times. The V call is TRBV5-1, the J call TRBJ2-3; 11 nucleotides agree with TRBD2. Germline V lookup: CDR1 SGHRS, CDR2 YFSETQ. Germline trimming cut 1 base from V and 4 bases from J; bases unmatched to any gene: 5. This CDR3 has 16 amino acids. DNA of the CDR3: TGCGCCAGCAGCTTGCAACTAGCGGGAGTTGCAGATACGCAGTATTTT. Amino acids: CASSLQLAGVADTQYF.

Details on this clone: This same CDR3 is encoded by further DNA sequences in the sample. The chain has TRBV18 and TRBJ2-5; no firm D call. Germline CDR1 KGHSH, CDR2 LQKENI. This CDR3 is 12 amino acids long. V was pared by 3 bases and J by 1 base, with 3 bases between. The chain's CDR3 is CASSPTQETQYF. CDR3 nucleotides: TGTGCCAGCTCACCTACCCAAGAGACCCAGTACTTC.

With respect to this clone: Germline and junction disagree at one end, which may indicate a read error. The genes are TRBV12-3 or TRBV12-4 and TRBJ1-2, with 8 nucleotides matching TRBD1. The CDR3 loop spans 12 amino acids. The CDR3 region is CASSLVRGQVAF. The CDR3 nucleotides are TGTGCCAGCAGTTTGGTCAGGGGGCAAGTCGCCTTC.